A single sample gave rise to the 8 T cell receptor beta chains below, sequenced in a study of blood T cell repertoires in COVID-19. Using immunoSEQ multiplex PCR, the repertoire was profiled, and TCRdb retains in-frame clones only, with some absent. The table has fewer than 450,000 clones, roughly 90% seen once. Sequencing input: peripheral blood. These receptor sequences come from a woman between 70 and 85 years old with COVID-19, enrolled during active disease.

The chain links TRBV5-1 to TRBJ2-5, with 7 bases that match TRBD2. The CDR3 length is 15 residues. J was trimmed by 2 bases and V by 3 bases; bases with no gene match: 7. The germline V gene has CDR1 SGHRS and CDR2 YFSETQ. The CDR3 DNA sequence: TGCGCCAGCAGCTCGAGACTAGCCCCGCAAGAGACCCAGTACTTC. Encoded protein: CASSSRLAPQETQYF.

The chain couples TRBV19 to TRBJ1-1, with unresolved D. Trimming left V 7 bases short and J 8 bases short, with 17 bases between. The CDR3 sequence is 13 residues long. The V gene's germline CDR1 is LNHDA and CDR2 SQIVND (reference sequence). CDR3 nucleotides: TGTGCCAGTACGGCGCCGGGAGCTCGGGAAGCTTTCTTT. This codes for CASTAPGAREAFF.

The CDR3 region is CSVERAGTPTYNEQFF. CDR3 coding DNA: TGCAGCGTTGAACGAGCCGGGACACCAACCTACAATGAGCAGTTCTTC. The V gene is TRBV29-1, the J gene TRBJ2-1; D is perhaps TRBD1 (6 bases). CDR1 and CDR2 from the germline V gene are SQVTM and ANQGSEA. This CDR3 is 16 amino acids long. Trimming removed 2 bases from V and 2 bases from J, with 16 bases in between.

Here the CDR3 DNA reads TGTGCCAGCAGCTCGGGACTAGCGGGGGGCGGCTCCTACGAGCAGTACTTC. Amino acids: CASSSGLAGGGSYEQYF. The rearrangement uses TRBV13 and TRBJ2-7, with TRBD2 identical over 15 bases. This CDR3 is 17 amino acids long. The V segment lost 4 bases and the J segment 0 bases; nucleotides outside the gene matches: 4. From germline, CDR1 is PRHDT and CDR2 FYEKMQ (reference sequence).

The chain employs TRBV7-9 and TRBJ2-1; TRBD1 agrees at 7 bases. This CDR3 has 16 amino acids. The germline V gene encodes CDR1 SEHNR and CDR2 FQNEAQ (reference sequence). Losses at the gene ends were 7 bases for V and 2 bases for J; bases not matched to a gene: 11. The CDR3 here is CASTNARDRAYNEQFF. CDR3 coding DNA: TGTGCCAGCACCAACGCCCGGGACAGAGCCTACAATGAGCAGTTCTTC. Filled out from reference TRBV7-9 and TRBJ2-1, the complete variable domain reads DTGVSQNPRHKITKRGQNVTFRCDPISEHNRLYWYRQTLGQGPEFLTYFQNEAQLEKSRLLSDRFSAERPKGSFSTLEIQRTEQGDSAMYLCASTNARDRAYNEQFFGPGTRLTVL.

The chain couples TRBV12-3 or TRBV12-4 to TRBJ2-5; D not certain. V lost 3 bases to trimming and J lost 5 bases, with 7 bases between them. This CDR3 spans 12 amino acids. The CDR3 bases are TGTGCCAGCAGTTTTTTGTCGGAGACCCAGTACTTC. It yields the protein CASSFLSETQYF.

This clone appeared a few times. The V gene is TRBV2, the J gene TRBJ2-2; 12 nucleotides line up with TRBD2. The trim removed 4 bases at V and 4 bases at J, leaving 7 bases unmatched. This CDR3 contains 17 residues. Germline CDR1 is SNHLY and CDR2 is FYNNEI. The CDR3 loop reads CASSAGTSGSLTGELFF. In DNA, the CDR3 is TGTGCCAGCAGTGCCGGGACTAGCGGGTCCCTCACCGGGGAGCTGTTTTTT.

This chain joins TRBV5-1 and TRBJ2-5; 9 bases are a match to TRBD2. The V and J ends lost 4 bases and 3 bases, in that order; junction bases with no gene match: 1. This CDR3 comprises 13 residues. Per germline, CDR1 SGHRS and CDR2 YFSETQ. DNA of the CDR3: TGCGCCAGCAGCCCTAGCGGGAAAGAGACCCAGTACTTC. This encodes CASSPSGKETQYF.